This T cell receptor (beta chain) was identified during a study of glioma-infiltrating T cells (dated by TCRdb to the mid-2010s). General notes on the study: The study sequenced TCR alpha- and beta-chain repertoires from glioma tissue, from non-neoplastic brain tissue and from matched peripheral blood mononuclear cells. To gauge divergence between tissue and blood T-cell populations, every tissue-infiltrating repertoire was compared against the peripheral blood repertoire from the same patient. Three low-grade glioma patients, fewer than 10 primary glioblastoma patients, and three non-glioma patients who contributed non-neoplastic brain tissue made up the paired cohort. The full study reports these points: Tissue and blood shared very few CDR3 sequences, a result attributed to high CDR3 diversity and limited sampling. VJ-independent divergence between tissue and blood was lower than expected in non-neoplastic patients but higher than expected in all gliomas, particularly low-grade gliomas. Group comparisons rested on small numbers: three non-neoplastic, three low-grade glioma and about 8 glioblastoma patients.

TCR alpha and beta CDR3 regions were amplified with the iRepertoire nested amplicon-rescue multiplex PCR (arm-PCR) platform from RNA. The input for one-step reverse transcription and amplification was roughly 85-400 ng of either tissue mRNA or PBMC total RNA. Following bead purification, Illumina adapters were added through a secondary multiplex PCR, and the libraries were then gel-purified between 200 and 400 bp. Demultiplexing relied on internal 6-nucleotide barcodes carried by the libraries. Libraries were sequenced on an Illumina MiSeq with 2x220 or 2x250 nucleotide paired-end reads. Per the authors' processing: FLASH 1.2.11 was used to merge paired reads, and BWA-MEM then aligned the reads to the GRCh37 human genome before TRA and TRB reads were extracted. An IMGT-derived reference of cassette sequences and CDR3 motifs, with pseudogenes included, was used for V and J assignment. Three-frame translation of reads was performed, and productive CDR3s were defined as those with a C...FGXG motif and no stop codons. Clonotypes were defined as unique combinations of V-J cassette pair and CDR3 amino acid sequence. Reads were filtered by Hamming distance, thresholded by each sample's sequence error rate in mapped regions. The public reads were run again by TCRdb, first through fastp at Q25 and then through MiXCR, and only productive beta chains were kept. Identical CDR3 protein sequences are pooled into one entry, listed with their most common genes and DNA. What appears here as the V and J calls and clone size reflects TCRdb's work, not the paper's. The sample profile shows approximately 110,000 distinct CDR3 sequences; roughly 23% of them were found once. The top ten clones comprise about 15% of the sample.

V sheds 3 bases and J sheds 0 bases, leaving 8 bases between their ends. Taken from cysteine to phenylalanine, the CDR3 has 13 residues. Only the CDR3 DNA stays, 39 bases, in frame from base 1. The CDR1 and CDR2 encoded by the germline V gene are SQVTM and ANQGSEA. Ten or more counts support this clonotype. Its recognized antigen is unknown. Base qualities are not provided; no much larger clone lies one nucleotide away. Recombination linked TRBV29-1 to TRBJ1-1, with no confident D gene call. Sample: glioma tissue, nonneoplastic brain tissue, or PBMCs (not recorded which). This TCR was sampled from a human donor with low-grade glioma or glioblastoma, undergoing nonglioma brain surgery, or in good health (not recorded which). The base sequence is TGCAGCGTTGACAACACGGTGAACACTGAAGCTTTCTTT. It codes for CSVDNTVNTEAFF.